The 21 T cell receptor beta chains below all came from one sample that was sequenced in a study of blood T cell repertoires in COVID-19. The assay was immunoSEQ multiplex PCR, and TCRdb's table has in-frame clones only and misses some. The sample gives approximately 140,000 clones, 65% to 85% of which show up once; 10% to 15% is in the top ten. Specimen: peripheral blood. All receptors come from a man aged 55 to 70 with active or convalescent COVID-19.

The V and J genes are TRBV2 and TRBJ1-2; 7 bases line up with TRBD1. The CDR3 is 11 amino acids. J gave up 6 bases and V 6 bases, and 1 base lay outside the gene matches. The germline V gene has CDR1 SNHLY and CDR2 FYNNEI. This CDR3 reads CASRGTDGYTF. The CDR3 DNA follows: TGTGCCAGCAGGGGGACAGATGGCTACACCTTC.

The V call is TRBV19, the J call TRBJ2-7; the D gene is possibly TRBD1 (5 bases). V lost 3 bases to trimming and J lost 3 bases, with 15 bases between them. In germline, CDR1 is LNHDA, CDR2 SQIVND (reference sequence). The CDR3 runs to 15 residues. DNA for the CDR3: TGTGCCAGTAGTATTTCGGCAGGGCAGTACTACGAGCAGTACTTC. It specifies CASSISAGQYYEQYF.

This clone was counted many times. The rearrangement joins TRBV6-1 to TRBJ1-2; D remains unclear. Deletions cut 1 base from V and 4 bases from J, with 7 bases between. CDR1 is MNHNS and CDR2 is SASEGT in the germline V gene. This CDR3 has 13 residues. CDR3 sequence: CASSEGRAYGYTF. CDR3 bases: TGTGCCAGCAGTGAAGGGAGGGCCTATGGCTACACCTTC.

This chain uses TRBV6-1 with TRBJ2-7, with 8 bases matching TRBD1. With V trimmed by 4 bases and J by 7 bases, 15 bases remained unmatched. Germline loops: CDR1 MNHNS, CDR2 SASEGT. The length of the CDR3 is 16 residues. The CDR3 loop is CASSVVVGTGPFEQYF. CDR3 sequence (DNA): TGTGCCAGCAGTGTTGTAGTTGGGACAGGACCCTTTGAGCAGTACTTC.

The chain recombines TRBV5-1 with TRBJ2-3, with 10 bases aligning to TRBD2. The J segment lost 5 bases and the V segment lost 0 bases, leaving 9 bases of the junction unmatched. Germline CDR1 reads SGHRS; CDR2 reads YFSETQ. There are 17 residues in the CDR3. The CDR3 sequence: CASSLASAGGPRDTQYF. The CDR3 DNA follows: TGCGCCAGCAGCTTGGCCTCAGCGGGAGGGCCGAGAGATACGCAGTATTTT.

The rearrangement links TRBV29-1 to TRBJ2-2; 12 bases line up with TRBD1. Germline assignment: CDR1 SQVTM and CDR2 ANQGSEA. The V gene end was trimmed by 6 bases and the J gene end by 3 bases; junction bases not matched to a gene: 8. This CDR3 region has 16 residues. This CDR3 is CSVPRGTGGYTGELFF. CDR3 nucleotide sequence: TGCAGCGTCCCCCGGGGGACAGGGGGCTACACCGGGGAGCTGTTTTTT.

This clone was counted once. This CDR3 is CASSESRVAGYTF. CDR3 DNA sequence: TGTGCCAGCAGTGAATCCAGGGTAGCAGGCTACACCTTC. V is TRBV2 and J is TRBJ1-2, with D maybe TRBD1 (5 bases). In germline, CDR1 is SNHLY, CDR2 FYNNEI. V shed 2 bases and J shed 8 bases, with 12 bases lying between them. The CDR3 covers 13 residues.

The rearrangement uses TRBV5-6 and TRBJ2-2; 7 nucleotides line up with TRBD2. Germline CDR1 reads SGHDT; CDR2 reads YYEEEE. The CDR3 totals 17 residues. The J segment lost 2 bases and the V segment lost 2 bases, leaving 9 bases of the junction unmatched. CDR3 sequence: CASSLFTGTTNTGELFF. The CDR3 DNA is TGTGCCAGCAGCTTATTCACCGGGACTACCAACACCGGGGAGCTGTTTTTT.

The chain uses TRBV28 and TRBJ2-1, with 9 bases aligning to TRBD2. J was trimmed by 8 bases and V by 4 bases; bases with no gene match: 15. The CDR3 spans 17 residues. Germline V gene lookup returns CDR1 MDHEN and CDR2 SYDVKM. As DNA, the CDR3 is TGTGCCAGCAGTTCCTCAAAAATTGCGGGAGGGCGACATGAGCAGTTCTTC. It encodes CASSSSKIAGGRHEQFF. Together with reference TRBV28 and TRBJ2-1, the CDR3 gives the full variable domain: DVKVTQSSRYLVKRTGEKVFLECVQDMDHENMFWYRQDPGLGLRLIYFSYDVKMKEKGDIPEGYSVSREKKERFSLILESASTNQTSMYLCASSSSKIAGGRHEQFFGPGTRLTVL.

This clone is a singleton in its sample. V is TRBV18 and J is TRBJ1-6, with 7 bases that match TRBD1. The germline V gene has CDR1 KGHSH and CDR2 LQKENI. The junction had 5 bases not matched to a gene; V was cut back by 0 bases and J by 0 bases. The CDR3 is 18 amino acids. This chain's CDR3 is CASSPPPGGGSYNSPLHF. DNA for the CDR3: TGTGCCAGCTCACCACCGCCAGGGGGAGGCTCCTATAATTCACCCCTCCACTTT.

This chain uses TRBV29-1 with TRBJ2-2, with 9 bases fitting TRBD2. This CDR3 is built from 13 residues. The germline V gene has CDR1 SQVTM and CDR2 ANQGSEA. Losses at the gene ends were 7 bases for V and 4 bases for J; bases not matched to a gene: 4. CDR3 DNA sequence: TGCAGCGGAAGGACTAGCGCCACCGGGGAGCTGTTTTTT. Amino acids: CSGRTSATGELFF.

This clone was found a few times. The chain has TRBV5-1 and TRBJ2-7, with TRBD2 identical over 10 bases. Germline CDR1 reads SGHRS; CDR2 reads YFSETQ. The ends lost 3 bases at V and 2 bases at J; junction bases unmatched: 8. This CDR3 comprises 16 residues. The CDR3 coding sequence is TGCGCCAGCAGCTCATCTAGCGGGAGACCCCCCTACGAGCAGTACTTC. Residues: CASSSSSGRPPYEQYF. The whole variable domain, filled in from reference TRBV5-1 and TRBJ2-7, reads KAGVTQTPRYLIKTRGQQVTLSCSPISGHRSVSWYQQTPGQGLQFLFEYFSETQRNKGNFPGRFSGRQFSNSRSEMNVSTLELGDSALYLCASSSSSGRPPYEQYFGPGTRLTVT.

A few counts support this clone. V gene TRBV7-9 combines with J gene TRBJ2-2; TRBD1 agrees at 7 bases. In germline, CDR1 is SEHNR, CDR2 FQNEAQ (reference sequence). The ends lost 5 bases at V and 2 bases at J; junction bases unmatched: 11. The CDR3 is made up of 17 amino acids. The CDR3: CASSDPTGTENTGELFF. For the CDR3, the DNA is TGTGCCAGCAGCGACCCCACGGGGACAGAAAACACCGGGGAGCTGTTTTTT.

CDR3 DNA sequence: TGTGCCAGCAGCCAAGGGGGCCGGGGCAATCAGCCCCAGCATTTT. Residues: CASSQGGRGNQPQHF. V and J are TRBV4-2 and TRBJ1-5, with D maybe TRBD1 (5 bases). Trimming removed 1 base from V and 2 bases from J, with 9 bases in between. The CDR3 is 15 amino acids. Germline lookup yields CDR1 LGHNA and CDR2 YNFKEQ.

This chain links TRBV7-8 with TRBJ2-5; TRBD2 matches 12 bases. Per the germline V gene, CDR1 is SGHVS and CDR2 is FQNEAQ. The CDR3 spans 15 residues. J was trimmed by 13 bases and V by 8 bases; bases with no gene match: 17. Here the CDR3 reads CASALAGGPGLQSYF. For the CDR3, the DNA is TGTGCCAGCGCGCTAGCGGGAGGGCCGGGCCTCCAATCGTACTTC. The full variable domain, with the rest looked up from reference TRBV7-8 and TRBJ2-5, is GAGVSQSPRYKVAKRGQDVALRCDPISGHVSLFWYQQALGQGPEFLTYFQNEAQLDKSGLPSDRFFAERPEGSVSTLKIQRTQQEDSAVYLCASALAGGPGLQSYFGPGTRLLVL.

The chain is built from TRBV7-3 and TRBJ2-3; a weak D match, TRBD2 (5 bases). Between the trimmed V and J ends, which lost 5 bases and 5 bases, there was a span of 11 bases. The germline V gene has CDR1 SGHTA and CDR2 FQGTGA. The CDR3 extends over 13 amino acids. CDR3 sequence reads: CASSPVAGDTQYF. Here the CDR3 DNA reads TGTGCCAGCAGCCCCGTCGCGGGAGATACGCAGTATTTT.

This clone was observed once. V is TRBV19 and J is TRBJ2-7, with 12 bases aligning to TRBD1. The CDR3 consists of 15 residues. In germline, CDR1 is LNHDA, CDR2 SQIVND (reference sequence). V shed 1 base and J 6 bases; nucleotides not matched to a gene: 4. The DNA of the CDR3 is TGTGCCAGTAGTATAGTGGGGACAGGGGGCGTCGAGCAGTACTTC. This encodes CASSIVGTGGVEQYF.

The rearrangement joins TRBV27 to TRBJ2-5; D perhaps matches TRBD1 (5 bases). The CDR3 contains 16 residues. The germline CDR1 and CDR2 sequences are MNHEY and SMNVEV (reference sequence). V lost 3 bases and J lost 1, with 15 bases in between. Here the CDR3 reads CASSFSFGQGQETQYF. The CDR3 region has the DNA TGTGCCAGCAGTTTTAGTTTCGGGCAGGGCCAAGAGACCCAGTACTTC.

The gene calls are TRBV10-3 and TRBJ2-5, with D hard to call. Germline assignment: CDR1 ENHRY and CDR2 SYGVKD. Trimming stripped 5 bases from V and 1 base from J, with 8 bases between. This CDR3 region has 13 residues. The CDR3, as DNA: TGTGCCATCAGTACAGTTCTCCAAGAGACCCAGTACTTC. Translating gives CAISTVLQETQYF.

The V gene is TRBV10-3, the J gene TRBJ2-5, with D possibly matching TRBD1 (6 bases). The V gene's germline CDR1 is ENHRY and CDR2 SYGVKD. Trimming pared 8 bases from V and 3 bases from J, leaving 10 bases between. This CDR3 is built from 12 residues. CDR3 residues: CAISQGEETQYF. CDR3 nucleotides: TGTGCCATCTCACAGGGTGAAGAGACCCAGTACTTC.

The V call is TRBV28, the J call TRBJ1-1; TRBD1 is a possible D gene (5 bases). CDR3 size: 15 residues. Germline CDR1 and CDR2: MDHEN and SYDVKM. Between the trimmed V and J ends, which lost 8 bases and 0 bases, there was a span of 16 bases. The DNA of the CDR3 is TGTGCCAGCCGGCAGACAGCGACCTTGAACACTGAAGCTTTCTTT. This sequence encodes CASRQTATLNTEAFF.